The T cell receptor (beta chain) under discussion was sequenced for a study of T cell responses to AZD1222 COVID-19 vaccine. Study outcomes and limitations: Regions 160-218 and 743-854 dominated among vaccine-associated CD4 TCRs spanning spike.

Profiled with immunoSEQ multiplex PCR; TCRdb holds only in-frame clones, not every one. The table records 85,000 to 130,000 clones, about 89% of them present only once. The germline V gene encodes CDR1 MNHEY and CDR2 SVGAGI. The CDR3 has 13 amino acids. Trimming shortened V by 6 bases and J by 6 bases, and 13 bases separated the two germline ends. About this clone itself: Its specificity is not known.

The sample consisted of peripheral blood, taken 28 days after the second dose of the MenACWY control vaccine. This chain joins TRBV6-5 and TRBJ2-3; D unclear. The sequence came from an adult who received the MenACWY meningococcal vaccine as a control. In DNA form, the CDR3 reads TGTGCCAGCAGAACTGGAACACTCGATACGCAGTATTTT. It yields the protein CASRTGTLDTQYF.